This TCR beta chain originates from a study of cytomegalovirus exposure and HLA in healthy donors. Amplification used 60 Vbeta primers and 13 Jbeta primers. Profiled with immunoSEQ multiplex PCR; TCRdb holds only in-frame clones, not every one. The repertoire holds 120,000 or so clones, with around 80% as singletons. Trimming took 0 bases from V and 13 from J; bases not matched to a gene: 8. Germline CDR1 and CDR2: GTSNPN and SVGIG (reference sequence). The CDR3 sequence is 13 residues long. The chain recombines TRBV30 with TRBJ2-4, with 8 bases identical to TRBD2. This receptor was obtained from a man in his thirties or forties in good health and CMV-seropositive. The sequenced sample consisted of PBMCs. The CDR3 is CAWSVLGSGTQYF. The DNA for the CDR3 is TGTGCCTGGAGTGTACTTGGTAGCGGGACACAGTACTTC.